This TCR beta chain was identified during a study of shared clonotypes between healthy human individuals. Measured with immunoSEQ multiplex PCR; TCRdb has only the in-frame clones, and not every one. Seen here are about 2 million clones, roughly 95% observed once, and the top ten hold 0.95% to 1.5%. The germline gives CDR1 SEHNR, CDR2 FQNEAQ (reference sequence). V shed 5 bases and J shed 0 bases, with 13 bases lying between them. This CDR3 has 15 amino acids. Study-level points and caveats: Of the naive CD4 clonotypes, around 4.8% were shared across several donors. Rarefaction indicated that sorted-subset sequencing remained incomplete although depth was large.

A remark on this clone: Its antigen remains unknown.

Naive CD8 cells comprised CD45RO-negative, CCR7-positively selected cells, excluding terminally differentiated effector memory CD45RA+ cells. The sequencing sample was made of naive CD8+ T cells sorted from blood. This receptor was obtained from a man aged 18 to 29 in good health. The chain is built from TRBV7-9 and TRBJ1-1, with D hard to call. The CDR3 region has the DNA TGTGCCAGCAGCCCCGGGAAAGTTGTGAACACTGAAGCTTTCTTT. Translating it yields CASSPGKVVNTEAFF. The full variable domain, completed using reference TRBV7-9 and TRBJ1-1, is DTGVSQNPRHKITKRGQNVTFRCDPISEHNRLYWYRQTLGQGPEFLTYFQNEAQLEKSRLLSDRFSAERPKGSFSTLEIQRTEQGDSAMYLCASSPGKVVNTEAFFGQGTRLTVV.